This T cell receptor beta chain is drawn from a study of cytotoxic CD8 clonotypes in ibrutinib-treated CLL. Study summary: Among the samples, the mean was roughly 280,000 productive templates and tens of thousands of productive rearrangements. Study conclusions and caveats: T-cell clonality at baseline went above that of age-matched healthy donors and rose and fell with circulating CD8+ T-cell counts. Clonotypes that were public were uncommon, and they contracted or stayed stable on treatment. Sampling times, which were not matched between the groups, differed between sustained-remission patients and progressing patients.

This clone was observed a few times. Its target is not known. This table comes from immunoSEQ multiplex PCR, and its TCRdb copy is limited to in-frame clones, with some not included. This table has nearly 300,000 clones, 65% to 85% appearing once. V lost 5 bases and J 2 bases, leaving 10 bases between the germline ends. From germline, CDR1 is SGHRS and CDR2 YFSETQ. This CDR3 contains 14 residues. The sequencing here drew on PBMCs, taken at disease progression, from a patient treated with ibrutinib. The clonotype comes from a human donor with chronic lymphocytic leukemia. This chain connects TRBV5-1 to TRBJ2-2; perhaps TRBD2 as D (5 bases). The CDR3 DNA follows: TGCGCCAGCAGTCTGGACTCTAACACCGGGGAGCTGTTTTTT. This translates into CASSLDSNTGELFF. Full variable domain (outside the CDR3, taken from reference TRBV5-1 and TRBJ2-2): KAGVTQTPRYLIKTRGQQVTLSCSPISGHRSVSWYQQTPGQGLQFLFEYFSETQRNKGNFPGRFSGRQFSNSRSEMNVSTLELGDSALYLCASSLDSNTGELFFGEGSRLTVL.